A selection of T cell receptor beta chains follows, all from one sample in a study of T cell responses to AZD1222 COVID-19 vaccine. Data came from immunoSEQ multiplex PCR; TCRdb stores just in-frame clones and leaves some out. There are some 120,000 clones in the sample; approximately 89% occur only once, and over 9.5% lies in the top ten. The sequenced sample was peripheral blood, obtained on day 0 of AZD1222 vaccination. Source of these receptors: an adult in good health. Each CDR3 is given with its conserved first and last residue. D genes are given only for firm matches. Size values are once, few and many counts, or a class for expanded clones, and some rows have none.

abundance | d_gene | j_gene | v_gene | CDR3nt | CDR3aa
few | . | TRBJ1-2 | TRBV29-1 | TGCAGCGTCGCCCCCAGGGACGGCTATGGCTACACCTTC | CSVAPRDGYGYTF
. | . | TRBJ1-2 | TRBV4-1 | TGCGCCAGCAGGCGAACAGGGAACTATGGCTACACCTTC | CASRRTGNYGYTF
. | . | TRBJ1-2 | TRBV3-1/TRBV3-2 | TGTGCCAGCAGCCAAGGGGACGGAAACTATGGCTACACCTTC | CASSQGDGNYGYTF
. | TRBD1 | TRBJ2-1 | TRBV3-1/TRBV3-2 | TGTGCCAGCAGCCTACGGACTACAGGGGGCAATGAGCAGTTCTTC | CASSLRTTGGNEQFF
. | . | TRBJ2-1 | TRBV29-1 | TGCAGCGTAGTGGATTTTGGGGCCTACAATGAGCAGTTCTTC | CSVVDFGAYNEQFF
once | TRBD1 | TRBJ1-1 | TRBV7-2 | TGTGCCAGCAGCCCTCAGGGGGCTCGAATGAACACTGAAGCTTTCTTT | CASSPQGARMNTEAFF
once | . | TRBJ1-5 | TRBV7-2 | TGTGCCAGCAGCTTAGAGGGGGACCAGCCCCAGCATTTT | CASSLEGDQPQHF
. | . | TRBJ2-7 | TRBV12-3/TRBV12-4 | TGTGCCAGCAGTTCCACAGAAAGAAGCGAGCAGTACTTC | CASSSTERSEQYF
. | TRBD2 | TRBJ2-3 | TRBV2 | TGTGCCAGCAGTGGACTAGCGGGTAGCACAGATACGCAGTATTTT | CASSGLAGSTDTQYF
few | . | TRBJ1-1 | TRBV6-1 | TGTGCCAGCAGTGAACCGCGGACAGCTTCGCCTTTTATGAACACTGAAGCTTTCTTT | CASSEPRTASPFMNTEAFF
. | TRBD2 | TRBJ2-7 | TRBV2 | TGTGCCAGCACCGCACCGGGGGGCGAGCAGTACTTC | CASTAPGGEQYF